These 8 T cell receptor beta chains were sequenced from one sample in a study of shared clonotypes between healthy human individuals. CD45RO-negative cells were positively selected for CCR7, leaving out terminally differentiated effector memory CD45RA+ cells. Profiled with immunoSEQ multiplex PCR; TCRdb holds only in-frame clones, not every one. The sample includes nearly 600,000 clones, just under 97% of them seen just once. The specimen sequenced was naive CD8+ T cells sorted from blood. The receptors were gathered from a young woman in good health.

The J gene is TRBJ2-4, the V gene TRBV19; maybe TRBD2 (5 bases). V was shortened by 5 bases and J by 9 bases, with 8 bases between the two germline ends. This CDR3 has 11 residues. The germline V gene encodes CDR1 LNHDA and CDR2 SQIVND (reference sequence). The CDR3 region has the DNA TGTGCCAGTAGTGCTGGAGGCATTCAGTACTTC. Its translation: CASSAGGIQYF.

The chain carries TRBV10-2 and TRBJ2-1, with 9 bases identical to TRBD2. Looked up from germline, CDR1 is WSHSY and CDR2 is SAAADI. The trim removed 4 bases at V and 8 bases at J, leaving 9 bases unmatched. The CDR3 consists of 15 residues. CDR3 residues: CASSGTSDRIDEQFF. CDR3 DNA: TGCGCCAGCAGTGGGACTAGCGATCGTATAGATGAGCAGTTCTTC.

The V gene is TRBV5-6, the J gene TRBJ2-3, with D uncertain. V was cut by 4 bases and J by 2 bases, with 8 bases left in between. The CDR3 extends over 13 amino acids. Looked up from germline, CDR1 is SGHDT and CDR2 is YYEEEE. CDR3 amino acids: CASSLTITDTQYF. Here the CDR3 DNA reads TGTGCCAGCAGCCTAACCATCACAGATACGCAGTATTTT.

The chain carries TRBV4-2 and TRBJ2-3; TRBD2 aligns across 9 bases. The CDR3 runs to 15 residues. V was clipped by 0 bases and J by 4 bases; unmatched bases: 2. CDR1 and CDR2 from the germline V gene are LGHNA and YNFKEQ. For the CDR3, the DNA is TGTGCCAGCAGCCAAGAGGCGGGAGGGGCAGATACGCAGTATTTT. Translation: CASSQEAGGADTQYF.

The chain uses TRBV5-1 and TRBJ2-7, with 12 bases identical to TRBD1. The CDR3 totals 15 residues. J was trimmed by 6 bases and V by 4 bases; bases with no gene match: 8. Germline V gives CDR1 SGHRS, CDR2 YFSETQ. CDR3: CASSNRDRGRSEQYF. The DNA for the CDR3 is TGCGCCAGCAGCAACCGGGACAGGGGGCGATCCGAGCAGTACTTC.

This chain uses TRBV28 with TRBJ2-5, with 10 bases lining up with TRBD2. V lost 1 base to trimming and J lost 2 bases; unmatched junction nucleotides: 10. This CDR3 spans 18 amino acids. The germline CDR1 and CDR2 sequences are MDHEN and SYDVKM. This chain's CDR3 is CASSLFGLADRRQETQYF. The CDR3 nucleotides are TGTGCCAGCAGTTTATTTGGACTAGCGGATAGAAGACAAGAGACCCAGTACTTC.

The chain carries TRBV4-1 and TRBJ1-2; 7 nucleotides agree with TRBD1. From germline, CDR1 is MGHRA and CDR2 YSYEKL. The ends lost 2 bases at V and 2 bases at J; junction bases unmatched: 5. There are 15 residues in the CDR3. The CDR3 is CASSQSLDRNYGYTF. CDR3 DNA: TGCGCCAGCAGCCAATCCCTGGACAGGAACTATGGCTACACCTTC.

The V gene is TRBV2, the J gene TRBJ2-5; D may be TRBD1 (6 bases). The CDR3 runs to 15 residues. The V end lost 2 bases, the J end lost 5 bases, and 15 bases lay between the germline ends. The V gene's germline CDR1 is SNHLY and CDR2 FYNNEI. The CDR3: CASSESQGLGETQYF. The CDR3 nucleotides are TGTGCCAGCAGTGAATCTCAGGGGCTTGGGGAGACCCAGTACTTC.